This entry is about one TCR beta chain. There are a few counts of this clonotype. Its antigen has not been determined. Base quality data are lacking; no much larger clone is found one base away. The CDR3 goes from the cysteine to the phenylalanine over 16 residues. Only the CDR3 DNA stays, 48 bases, in frame from base 1. CDR1 and CDR2 were assigned from the germline V gene as SGHRS and YFSETQ. Here V drops 3 bases and J drops 5 bases, and the junction holds 8 bases not matched to any gene. The data belong to a study of response to subunit inactivated influenza vaccine (dated by TCRdb to the late 2010s). Some background on the complete study: Deep quantitative profiling of the T cell receptor repertoire was used in the study to follow responses to a trivalent subunit inactivated influenza vaccine. Results the study describes overall, beyond this receptor: The authors proposed that each seasonal influenza vaccination may bring in only a limited number of new T cells.

Library preparation used RT-PCR. Sequencing instrument: Illumina HiSeq 2500. The raw public data were reprocessed by TCRdb itself: fastp quality trimming at Q25, MiXCR clonotype calling, in-frame beta chains only. Rows are combined by CDR3 protein, so each entry shows the most common genes and DNA. This sample is represented by some 800,000 distinct CDR3 sequences; 21% of them were singletons. In total, the top ten clones hold more than 8.5% of the sample. The chain is made from TRBV5-1 and TRBJ2-3; TRBD1 agrees with 11 junctional bases. This receptor was identified in a man aged 45-65 years who received an inactivated influenza vaccine. Donor details come from another sample of the same person, matched by shared clones. The material was PBMCs from blood, obtained about 5 days after vaccination. DNA sequence: TGCGCCAGCAGCTCCAGAGGACAGGGGGCTAGAGATACGCAGTATTTT. This yields the protein CASSSRGQGARDTQYF.